The 9 T cell receptor beta chains presented below share a single source sample, sequenced in a study of blood T cell repertoires in COVID-19. The assay was immunoSEQ multiplex PCR, and TCRdb's table has in-frame clones only and misses some. The sample comprises hundreds of thousands of clones, 85% of which are singletons, and 1.5% to 2% rests with the top ten. Sequencing input: PBMCs or T cells enriched from blood (not recorded which). These receptors all stem from a woman in her 30s who had been exposed to COVID-19.

The chain links TRBV5-1 to TRBJ2-2, with a weak D call TRBD1 (5 bases). V was shortened by 2 bases and J by 5 bases, with 13 bases between the two germline ends. The CDR3 is made up of 15 amino acids. Germline-derived CDR1 and CDR2 are SGHRS and YFSETQ. The CDR3 region is CASSLMGRMTGELFF. The CDR3 DNA reads as TGCGCCAGCAGCTTAATGGGGCGTATGACCGGGGAGCTGTTTTTT.

The V gene is TRBV19, the J gene TRBJ1-1; D not resolved. The V gene lost 7 bases and the J gene lost 3 bases, with 6 bases spanning the gap. Germline assignment: CDR1 LNHDA and CDR2 SQIVND (reference sequence). The CDR3 sequence is 11 residues long. This chain's CDR3 is CASTEYTEAFF. Here the CDR3 DNA reads TGTGCCAGTACTGAGTACACTGAAGCTTTCTTT.

This chain joins TRBV19 and TRBJ2-7; the D gene is possibly TRBD1 (5 bases). The germline V and J ends were trimmed by 3 bases and 3 bases, with 15 bases remaining between them. CDR1 LNHDA and CDR2 SQIVND come from the germline V gene (reference sequence). This CDR3 contains 15 residues. In DNA form, the CDR3 reads TGTGCCAGTAGTATTGGCCCCCCCAGGGTCTACGAGCAGTACTTC. It is translated as CASSIGPPRVYEQYF.

This clone turned up a few times. The chain combines TRBV28 with TRBJ2-7; D is possibly TRBD2 (5 bases). Looked up from germline, CDR1 is MDHEN and CDR2 is SYDVKM. The V end was cut by 5 bases, the J end by 1 base, with 12 bases between. The CDR3 totals 14 residues. This chain's CDR3 is CASSRTPNSYEQYF. CDR3 bases: TGTGCCAGCAGTAGGACTCCCAATTCCTACGAGCAGTACTTC. Full variable domain (missing parts from reference TRBV28 and TRBJ2-7): DVKVTQSSRYLVKRTGEKVFLECVQDMDHENMFWYRQDPGLGLRLIYFSYDVKMKEKGDIPEGYSVSREKKERFSLILESASTNQTSMYLCASSRTPNSYEQYFGPGTRLTVT.

This chain connects TRBV27 to TRBJ2-1, with TRBD1 matching over 11 bases. The trim removed 8 bases at V and 9 bases at J, leaving 12 bases unmatched. Germline V CDR1 and CDR2: MNHEY, SMNVEV (reference sequence). The CDR3 has 15 residues. CDR3: CASSSGTGGIGEQFF. The CDR3 DNA reads TGTGCCAGCTCTTCCGGGACAGGGGGTATCGGTGAGCAGTTCTTC.

CDR3 sequence (DNA): TGTGCCACCAAGAGACAGGGGGCGAACACTGAAGCTTTCTTT. Its protein product is CATKRQGANTEAFF. The chain recombines TRBV19 with TRBJ1-1, with 10 bases lining up with TRBD1. The germline V gene has CDR1 LNHDA and CDR2 SQIVND (reference sequence). Trimming took 10 bases from V and 1 from J; bases not matched to a gene: 6. The CDR3 runs to 14 residues.

The chain is built from TRBV5-1 and TRBJ1-4; tentatively, D is TRBD1 (6 bases). The CDR3 runs 13 residues. V was pared by 2 bases and J by 8 bases, with 10 bases between. The germline V gene has CDR1 SGHRS and CDR2 YFSETQ. The CDR3 sequence: CASSFRGGEKLFF. The CDR3 nucleotides are TGCGCCAGCAGCTTCAGGGGCGGGGAAAAACTGTTTTTT.

This clone showed up just a few times. This chain connects TRBV6-7 to TRBJ2-5, with TRBD1 matching 8 bases. TRBV6-7 is marked as an open reading frame, function uncertain. Trimming took 6 bases from V and 3 from J; bases not matched to a gene: 9. This CDR3 is 15 amino acids long. The CDR3 DNA follows: TGTGCCAGCAGAATAAAGACAGGGGCTGAAGAGACCCAGTACTTC. It yields the protein CASRIKTGAEETQYF.

This sequence joins TRBV5-5 and TRBJ2-2, with 9 nucleotides matching TRBD1. Germline values: CDR1 SGHKS, CDR2 YYEKEE (reference sequence). The CDR3 covers 14 residues. Here the CDR3 reads CATAWTGDTGELFF. CDR3 bases: TGTGCTACAGCTTGGACAGGGGACACCGGGGAGCTGTTTTTT.